Listed below are T cell receptor beta chains from one sample, sequenced in a study of identical twins. TCRdb fed the 5' RACE reads into MiXCR, producing one record per CDR3 protein. The profile shows 310,000 or so distinct CDR3 sequences, 6.5% to 9.5% of them singletons. These sequences were also reported in another study, on yellow fever vaccine responses in identical twins.

Sequencing was carried out using memory (CD45RO+) T cells sorted from blood. All receptors come from a woman between 18 and 30 years old in good health. CDR3s include the opening cysteine and the closing phenylalanine or tryptophan. The order of the fields is CDR3 protein, CDR3 DNA, D gene, V gene, J gene, clone size. The D gene is left open where the match is weak. Where a row states a size, it is once, few, many or the class of an expanded clone; other rows omit it.

CDR3 protein: CASSLWGGQPQHF
CDR3 DNA: TGTGCCAGCAGCTTATGGGGAGGTCAGCCCCAGCATTTT
D gene: NA
V gene: TRBV7-9
J gene: TRBJ1-5
clone size: many

CDR3 protein: CASSPERGPNTDTQYF
CDR3 DNA: TGTGCCAGCAGCCCTGAGAGGGGCCCAAACACAGATACGCAGTATTTT
D gene: NA
V gene: TRBV4-2
J gene: TRBJ2-3
clone size: many

CDR3 protein: CALGPPGSYNEQFF
CDR3 DNA: TGTGCCTTGGGTCCTCCGGGCTCCTACAATGAGCAGTTCTTC
D gene: NA
V gene: TRBV28
J gene: TRBJ2-1
clone size: many

CDR3 protein: CASSGRGAQPQHF
CDR3 DNA: TGTGCCAGCAGTGGGAGGGGGGCACAGCCCCAGCATTTT
D gene: NA
V gene: TRBV6-6
J gene: TRBJ1-5
clone size: few

CDR3 protein: CASSYSGLRTGKNTGELFF
CDR3 DNA: TGTGCCAGCAGTTACTCGGGCTTGCGGACAGGGAAGAACACCGGGGAGCTGTTTTTT
D gene: TRBD1
V gene: TRBV6-6
J gene: TRBJ2-2
clone size: NA

CDR3 protein: CSASVADTQYF
CDR3 DNA: TGCAGTGCTAGTGTGGCAGATACGCAGTATTTT
D gene: NA
V gene: TRBV20-1
J gene: TRBJ2-3
clone size: many

CDR3 protein: CASSGDLGLERDTQYF
CDR3 DNA: TGTGCCAGCAGCGGCGACTTGGGACTGGAAAGAGATACGCAGTATTTT
D gene: NA
V gene: TRBV7-2
J gene: TRBJ2-3
clone size: many

CDR3 protein: CASRDTAGAGETQYF
CDR3 DNA: TGTGCCAGCAGGGACACAGCGGGAGCTGGGGAGACCCAGTACTTC
D gene: TRBD2
V gene: TRBV2
J gene: TRBJ2-5
clone size: many

CDR3 protein: CASSLSVNQPQHF
CDR3 DNA: TGTGCCAGCAGCTTATCGGTCAATCAGCCCCAGCATTTT
D gene: NA
V gene: TRBV11-2
J gene: TRBJ1-5
clone size: NA

CDR3 protein: CASSLVGSEGPNEKLFF
CDR3 DNA: TGTGCCAGCAGTTTAGTCGGGTCCGAAGGGCCCAATGAAAAACTGTTTTTT
D gene: NA
V gene: TRBV12-3/TRBV12-4
J gene: TRBJ1-4
clone size: NA

CDR3 protein: CASSLRGVSPMGTDTQYF
CDR3 DNA: TGTGCCAGCAGCTTAAGAGGAGTATCCCCCATGGGGACAGATACGCAGTATTTT
D gene: NA
V gene: TRBV7-3
J gene: TRBJ2-3
clone size: NA

CDR3 protein: CASSYFGNEQFF
CDR3 DNA: NA
D gene: NA
V gene: TRBV6-6
J gene: TRBJ2-1
clone size: many

CDR3 protein: CASSQNADRYNSPLHF
CDR3 DNA: TGTGCCAGCAGTCAAAATGCGGACAGATATAATTCACCCCTCCACTTT
D gene: NA
V gene: TRBV6-1
J gene: TRBJ1-6
clone size: NA

CDR3 protein: CSARAGGWANVLTF
CDR3 DNA: TGCAGTGCTAGGGCCGGGGGCTGGGCCAACGTCCTGACTTTC
D gene: NA
V gene: TRBV20-1
J gene: TRBJ2-6
clone size: many

CDR3 protein: CASSLGLAAGREKLFF
CDR3 DNA: TGTGCCAGCAGTCTTGGCTTGGCGGCAGGGCGTGAAAAACTGTTTTTT
D gene: NA
V gene: TRBV27
J gene: TRBJ1-4
clone size: many

CDR3 protein: CSARFPGANTEAFF
CDR3 DNA: TGCAGTGCTAGATTTCCGGGGGCGAACACTGAAGCTTTCTTT
D gene: NA
V gene: TRBV20-1
J gene: TRBJ1-1
clone size: NA

CDR3 protein: CAISEWRGEETQYF
CDR3 DNA: TGTGCCATCAGTGAGTGGCGGGGGGAAGAGACCCAGTACTTC
D gene: TRBD2
V gene: TRBV10-3
J gene: TRBJ2-5
clone size: NA

CDR3 protein: CASERQGTDTQYF
CDR3 DNA: TGTGCCAGCGAGAGACAGGGAACGGATACGCAGTATTTT
D gene: TRBD1
V gene: TRBV6-1
J gene: TRBJ2-3
clone size: NA

CDR3 protein: CASSLEHREGGNEQFF
CDR3 DNA: TGTGCCAGCAGCTTAGAGCACAGGGAGGGGGGCAATGAGCAGTTCTTC
D gene: NA
V gene: TRBV11-2
J gene: TRBJ2-1
clone size: NA

CDR3 protein: CSARGDLRNEKLFF
CDR3 DNA: TGCAGTGCTAGAGGGGACCTAAGGAATGAAAAACTGTTTTTT
D gene: NA
V gene: TRBV20-1
J gene: TRBJ1-4
clone size: NA

CDR3 protein: CASSLGQGYYTF
CDR3 DNA: TGTGCCAGCAGCCTCGGACAGGGCTACTACACCTTC
D gene: TRBD1
V gene: TRBV6-6
J gene: TRBJ1-2
clone size: NA

CDR3 protein: CASSLELLIQGYTF
CDR3 DNA: TGTGCCAGCAGCTTAGAACTGCTGATACAGGGCTATACCTTC
D gene: NA
V gene: TRBV7-9
J gene: TRBJ1-2
clone size: few

CDR3 protein: CASSQDPGQGTDTQYF
CDR3 DNA: TGTGCCAGCAGCCAAGATCCGGGACAGGGCACAGATACGCAGTATTTT
D gene: TRBD1
V gene: TRBV4-2
J gene: TRBJ2-3
clone size: medium-sized

CDR3 protein: CASSFPLSTGELFF
CDR3 DNA: TGTGCCAGCAGTTTTCCCCTTTCCACCGGGGAGCTGTTTTTT
D gene: NA
V gene: TRBV28
J gene: TRBJ2-2
clone size: NA

CDR3 protein: CASSSPGGTGANVLTF
CDR3 DNA: TGTGCCAGCAGTTCGCCAGGGGGCACTGGGGCCAACGTCCTGACTTTC
D gene: TRBD1
V gene: TRBV28
J gene: TRBJ2-6
clone size: NA

CDR3 protein: CAISPRGDYEQYF
CDR3 DNA: TGTGCCATCAGCCCTCGGGGGGACTACGAGCAGTACTTC
D gene: TRBD2
V gene: TRBV10-3
J gene: TRBJ2-7
clone size: few

CDR3 protein: CASSFGGAGGGEETQYF
CDR3 DNA: TGTGCCAGCAGTTTTGGGGGGGCTGGGGGGGGCGAAGAGACCCAGTACTTC
D gene: NA
V gene: TRBV12-3/TRBV12-4
J gene: TRBJ2-5
clone size: few

CDR3 protein: CAISEGGINTEAFF
CDR3 DNA: TGTGCCATCAGTGAAGGGGGGATCAACACTGAAGCTTTCTTT
D gene: NA
V gene: TRBV10-3
J gene: TRBJ1-1
clone size: few

CDR3 protein: CASSYSGSNYGYTF
CDR3 DNA: TGTGCCAGCAGTTACTCGGGGTCTAACTATGGCTACACCTTC
D gene: NA
V gene: TRBV6-5
J gene: TRBJ1-2
clone size: many

CDR3 protein: CASSLMRTSGNNEQYF
CDR3 DNA: TGTGCCAGCAGCTTAATGAGGACTAGCGGGAACAACGAGCAGTACTTC
D gene: TRBD2
V gene: TRBV7-9
J gene: TRBJ2-7
clone size: many

CDR3 protein: CASSSSAGLAGGHNEQFF
CDR3 DNA: TGTGCCAGCAGCTCCTCCGCTGGGCTAGCGGGAGGTCACAATGAGCAGTTCTTC
D gene: TRBD2
V gene: TRBV11-1
J gene: TRBJ2-1
clone size: many

CDR3 protein: CASSAQVTNSPLHF
CDR3 DNA: TGTGCCAGCAGCGCACAGGTTACTAATTCACCCCTCCACTTT
D gene: NA
V gene: TRBV11-2
J gene: TRBJ1-6
clone size: few

CDR3 protein: CSARGLAGGHSGELFF
CDR3 DNA: TGCAGTGCTAGAGGTCTAGCGGGGGGGCATTCCGGGGAGCTGTTTTTT
D gene: TRBD2
V gene: TRBV20-1
J gene: TRBJ2-2
clone size: few

CDR3 protein: CASSAGQGNSNSPLHF
CDR3 DNA: TGTGCCAGCAGTGCGGGACAGGGAAATAGTAATTCACCCCTCCACTTT
D gene: TRBD1
V gene: TRBV12-3/TRBV12-4
J gene: TRBJ1-6
clone size: many

CDR3 protein: CASSLAPGLQYEQYF
CDR3 DNA: TGTGCCAGCAGCTTAGCCCCGGGACTTCAATACGAGCAGTACTTC
D gene: NA
V gene: TRBV11-2
J gene: TRBJ2-7
clone size: NA

CDR3 protein: CASSHLDDRGNSPLHF
CDR3 DNA: TGTGCCAGCAGCCACCTCGACGACAGGGGGAATTCACCCCTCCACTTT
D gene: TRBD1
V gene: TRBV5-6
J gene: TRBJ1-6
clone size: many

CDR3 protein: CASSPQGVGTEAFF
CDR3 DNA: TGTGCCAGCTCACCCCAGGGGGTTGGTACTGAAGCTTTCTTT
D gene: TRBD1
V gene: TRBV18
J gene: TRBJ1-1
clone size: few

CDR3 protein: CATSRGGLAGEKLFF
CDR3 DNA: TGTGCCACCTCCAGGGGGGGGCTAGCGGGAGAAAAACTGTTTTTT
D gene: TRBD1
V gene: TRBV6-1
J gene: TRBJ1-4
clone size: many

CDR3 protein: CASSETRTDTQYF
CDR3 DNA: TGCGCCAGCAGTGAAACTCGCACAGATACGCAGTATTTT
D gene: NA
V gene: TRBV10-2
J gene: TRBJ2-3
clone size: few